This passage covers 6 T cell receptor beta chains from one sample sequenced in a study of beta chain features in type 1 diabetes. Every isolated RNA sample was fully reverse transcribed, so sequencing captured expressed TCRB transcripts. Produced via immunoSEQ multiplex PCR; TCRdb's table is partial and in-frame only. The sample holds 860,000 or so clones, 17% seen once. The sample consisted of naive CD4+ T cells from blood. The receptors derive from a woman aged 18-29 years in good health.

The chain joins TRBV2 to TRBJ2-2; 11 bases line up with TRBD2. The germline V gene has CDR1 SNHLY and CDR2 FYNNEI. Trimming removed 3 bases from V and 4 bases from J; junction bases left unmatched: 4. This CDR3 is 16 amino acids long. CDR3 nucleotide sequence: TGTGCCAGCAGTGAGCGGGGGACTAGCGGCACCGGGGAGCTGTTTTTT. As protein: CASSERGTSGTGELFF.

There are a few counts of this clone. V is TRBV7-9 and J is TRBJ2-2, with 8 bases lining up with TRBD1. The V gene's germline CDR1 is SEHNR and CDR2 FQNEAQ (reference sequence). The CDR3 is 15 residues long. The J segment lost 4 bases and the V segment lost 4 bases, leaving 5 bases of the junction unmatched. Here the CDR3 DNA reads TGTGCCAGCAGCTCCAGGGGGCCGAGCACCGGGGAGCTGTTTTTT. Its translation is CASSSRGPSTGELFF.

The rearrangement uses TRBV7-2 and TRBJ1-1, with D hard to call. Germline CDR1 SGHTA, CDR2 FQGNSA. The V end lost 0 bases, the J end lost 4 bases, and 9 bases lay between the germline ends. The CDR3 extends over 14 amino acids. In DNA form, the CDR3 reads TGTGCCAGCAGCTTAGCGGGTGGCCCCACTGAAGCTTTCTTT. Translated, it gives CASSLAGGPTEAFF.

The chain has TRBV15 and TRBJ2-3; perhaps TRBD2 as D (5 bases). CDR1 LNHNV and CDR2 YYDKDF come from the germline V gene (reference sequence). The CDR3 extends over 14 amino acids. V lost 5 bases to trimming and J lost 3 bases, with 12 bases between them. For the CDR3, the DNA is TGTGCCACCAGCCCCCTGCGGGTTACAGATACGCAGTATTTT. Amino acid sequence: CATSPLRVTDTQYF. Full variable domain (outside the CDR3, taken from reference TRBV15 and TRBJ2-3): DAMVIQNPRYQVTQFGKPVTLSCSQTLNHNVMYWYQQKSSQAPKLLFHYYDKDFNNEADTPDNFQSRRPNTSFCFLDIRSPGLGDTAMYLCATSPLRVTDTQYFGPGTRLTVL.

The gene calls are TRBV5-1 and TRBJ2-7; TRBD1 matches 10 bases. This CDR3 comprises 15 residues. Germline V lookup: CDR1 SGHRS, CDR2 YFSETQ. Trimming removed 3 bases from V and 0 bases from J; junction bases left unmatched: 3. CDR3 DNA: TGCGCCAGCAGCTCTAGACAGGGGGCCTCCTACGAGCAGTACTTC. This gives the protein CASSSRQGASYEQYF. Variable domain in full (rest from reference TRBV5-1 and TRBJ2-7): KAGVTQTPRYLIKTRGQQVTLSCSPISGHRSVSWYQQTPGQGLQFLFEYFSETQRNKGNFPGRFSGRQFSNSRSEMNVSTLELGDSALYLCASSSRQGASYEQYFGPGTRLTVT.

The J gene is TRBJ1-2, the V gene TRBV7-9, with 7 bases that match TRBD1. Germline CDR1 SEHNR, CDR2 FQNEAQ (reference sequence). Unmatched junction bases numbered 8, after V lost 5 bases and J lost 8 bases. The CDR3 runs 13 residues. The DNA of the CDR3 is TGTGCCAGCAGCCGGGGGACAGCCCCCGGCTACACCTTC. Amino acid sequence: CASSRGTAPGYTF.